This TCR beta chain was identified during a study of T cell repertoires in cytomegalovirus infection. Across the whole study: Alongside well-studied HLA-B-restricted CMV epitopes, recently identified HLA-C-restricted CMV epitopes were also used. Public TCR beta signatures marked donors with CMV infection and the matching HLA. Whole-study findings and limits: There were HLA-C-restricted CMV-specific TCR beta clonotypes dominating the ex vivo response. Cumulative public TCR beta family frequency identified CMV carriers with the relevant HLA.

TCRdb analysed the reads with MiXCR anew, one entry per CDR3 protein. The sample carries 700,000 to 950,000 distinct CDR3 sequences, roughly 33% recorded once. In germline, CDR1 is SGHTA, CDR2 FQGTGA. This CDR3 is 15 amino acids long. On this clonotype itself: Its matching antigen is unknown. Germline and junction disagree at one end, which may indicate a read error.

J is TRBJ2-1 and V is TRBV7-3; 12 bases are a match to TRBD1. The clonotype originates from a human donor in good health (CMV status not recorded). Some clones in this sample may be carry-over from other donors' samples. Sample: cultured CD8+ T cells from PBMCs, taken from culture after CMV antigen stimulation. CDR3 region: CAGSFGGTGGDEQFF. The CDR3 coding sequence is TGTGCCGGCAGCTTTGGGGGGACAGGGGGCGATGAGCAGTTCTTC.